A single sample gave rise to the 5 T cell receptor beta chains below, sequenced in a study of OX40 agonist ivuxolimab in advanced cancers. The table came from immunoSEQ multiplex PCR; TCRdb's copy has only in-frame clones and leaves some out. The sample includes 31,000 or so clones, roughly 79% seen only once; the top ten take about 20%. Sequences were derived from CD4+ or CD8+ T cells sorted from blood, sampled in a trial of the OX40 agonist ivuxolimab. Receptor source: an adult with an advanced solid tumor such as melanoma, head and neck, liver or kidney cancer.

This sequence joins TRBV4-3 and TRBJ1-5; 7 bases map to TRBD1. CDR1 is LGHNA, CDR2 YSLEER, per germline. Trimming removed 1 base from V and 3 bases from J; junction bases left unmatched: 6. The CDR3 spans 16 residues. CDR3 sequence reads: CASSQAWGQLNQPQHF. CDR3 coding DNA: TGCGCCAGCAGCCAAGCCTGGGGACAGCTCAATCAGCCCCAGCATTTT.

The J gene is TRBJ2-5, the V gene TRBV5-1; D may be TRBD2 (5 bases). Trimming took off 6 bases at V and 3 bases at J, with 18 bases between the two ends. The CDR3 contains 15 residues. Germline values: CDR1 SGHRS, CDR2 YFSETQ. Here the CDR3 reads CASTRGVAEEETQYF. In nucleotides, the CDR3 is TGCGCCAGCACCCGGGGAGTGGCCGAAGAAGAGACCCAGTACTTC.

The V and J genes are TRBV6-4 and TRBJ1-1, with D hard to call. From germline, CDR1 is MRHNA and CDR2 SNTAGT. V lost 3 bases and J lost 3, with 8 bases in between. The CDR3 runs to 13 residues. The CDR3 is CASSEGLHTEAFF. In nucleotides, the CDR3 is TGTGCCAGCAGTGAGGGATTACACACTGAAGCTTTCTTT.

The V and J genes are TRBV6-1 and TRBJ1-4, with D perhaps TRBD1 (6 bases). The germline CDR1 and CDR2 sequences are MNHNS and SASEGT. V was clipped by 6 bases and J by 2 bases, with 10 bases between them. The CDR3 is 14 amino acids. The CDR3 DNA reads as TGTGCCAGCAGGAAGGGGGTCACTAATGAAAAACTGTTTTTT. This gives the protein CASRKGVTNEKLFF.

This rearrangement joins TRBV5-1 to TRBJ2-2; D may be TRBD2 (5 bases). The V end was cut by 9 bases, the J end by 2 bases, with 14 bases between. The length of the CDR3 is 14 residues. The V gene's germline CDR1 is SGHRS and CDR2 YFSETQ. The CDR3: CATGELPNTGELFF. The CDR3 nucleotides are TGCGCCACCGGGGAGCTACCTAACACCGGGGAGCTGTTTTTT.